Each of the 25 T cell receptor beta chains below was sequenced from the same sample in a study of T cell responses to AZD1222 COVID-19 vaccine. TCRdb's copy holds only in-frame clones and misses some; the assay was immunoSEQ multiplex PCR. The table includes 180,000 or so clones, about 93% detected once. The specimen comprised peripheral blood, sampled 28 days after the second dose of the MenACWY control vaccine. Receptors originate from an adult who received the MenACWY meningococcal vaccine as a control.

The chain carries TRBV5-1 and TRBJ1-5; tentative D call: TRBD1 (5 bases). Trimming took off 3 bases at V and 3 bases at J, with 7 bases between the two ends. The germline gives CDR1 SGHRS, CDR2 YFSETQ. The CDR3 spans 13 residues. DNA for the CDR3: TGCGCCAGCAGCTCGGGGGACAATCAGCCCCAGCATTTT. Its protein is CASSSGDNQPQHF.

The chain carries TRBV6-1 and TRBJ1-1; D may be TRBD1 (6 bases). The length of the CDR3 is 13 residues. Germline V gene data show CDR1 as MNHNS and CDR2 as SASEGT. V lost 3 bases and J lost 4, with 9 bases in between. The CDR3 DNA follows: TGTGCCAGCAGTGAGGGCAGGGGCACTGAAGCTTTCTTT. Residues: CASSEGRGTEAFF.

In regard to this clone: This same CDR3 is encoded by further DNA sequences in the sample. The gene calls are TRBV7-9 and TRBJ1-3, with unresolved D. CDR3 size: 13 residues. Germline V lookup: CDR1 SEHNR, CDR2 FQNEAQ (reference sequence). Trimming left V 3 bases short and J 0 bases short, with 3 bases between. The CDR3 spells CASSLSSGNTIYF. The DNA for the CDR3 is TGTGCCAGCAGCTTGAGCTCTGGAAACACCATATATTTT.

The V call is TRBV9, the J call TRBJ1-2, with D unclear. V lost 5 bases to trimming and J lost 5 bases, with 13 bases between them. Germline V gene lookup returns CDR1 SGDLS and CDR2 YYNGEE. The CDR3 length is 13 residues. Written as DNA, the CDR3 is TGTGCCAGCAGTCCGACCGCCTGGTATGGCTACACCTTC. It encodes CASSPTAWYGYTF.

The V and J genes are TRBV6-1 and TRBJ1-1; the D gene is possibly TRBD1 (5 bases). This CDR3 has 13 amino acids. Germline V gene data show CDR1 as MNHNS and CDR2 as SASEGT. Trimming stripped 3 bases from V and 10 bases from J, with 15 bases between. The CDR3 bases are TGTGCCAGCAGTGAGCAGGGAGTTGGGTCAGCTTTCTTT. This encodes CASSEQGVGSAFF.

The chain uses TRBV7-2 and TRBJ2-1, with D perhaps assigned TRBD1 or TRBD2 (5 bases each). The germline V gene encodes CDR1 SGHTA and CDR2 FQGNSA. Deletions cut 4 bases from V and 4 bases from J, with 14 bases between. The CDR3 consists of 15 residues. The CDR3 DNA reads TGTGCCAGCAGCTCGACAGCTACGGGGTACAATGAGCAGTTCTTC. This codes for CASSSTATGYNEQFF.

The DNA of the CDR3 is TGTGCCAGTAGTACGACGAGGGGGGGCAATCAGCCCCAGCATTTT. It specifies CASSTTRGGNQPQHF. This sequence joins TRBV19 and TRBJ1-5, with D perhaps matching TRBD1 (6 bases). This CDR3 has 15 residues. Germline values: CDR1 LNHDA, CDR2 SQIVND (reference sequence). V lost 4 bases and J 2 bases, leaving 12 bases between the germline ends. Full variable domain (missing parts from reference TRBV19 and TRBJ1-5): DGGITQSPKYLFRKEGQNVTLSCEQNLNHDAMYWYRQDPGQGLRLIYYSQIVNDFQKGDIAEGYSVSREKKESFPLTVTSAQKNPTAFYLCASSTTRGGNQPQHFGDGTRLSIL.

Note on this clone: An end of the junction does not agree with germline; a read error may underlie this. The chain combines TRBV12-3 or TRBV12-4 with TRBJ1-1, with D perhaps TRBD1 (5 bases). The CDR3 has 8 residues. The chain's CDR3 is CASSPGYF. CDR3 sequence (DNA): TGTGCCAGCAGTCCAGGGTATTTT.

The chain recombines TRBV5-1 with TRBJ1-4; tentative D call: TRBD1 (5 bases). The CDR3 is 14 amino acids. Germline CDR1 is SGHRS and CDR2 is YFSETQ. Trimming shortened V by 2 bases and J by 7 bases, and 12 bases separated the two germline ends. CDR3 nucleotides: TGCGCCAGCAGCTTCGGGACGGGGGTTGAAAAACTGTTTTTT. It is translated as CASSFGTGVEKLFF. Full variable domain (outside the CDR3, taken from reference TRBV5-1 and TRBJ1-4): KAGVTQTPRYLIKTRGQQVTLSCSPISGHRSVSWYQQTPGQGLQFLFEYFSETQRNKGNFPGRFSGRQFSNSRSEMNVSTLELGDSALYLCASSFGTGVEKLFFGSGTQLSVL.

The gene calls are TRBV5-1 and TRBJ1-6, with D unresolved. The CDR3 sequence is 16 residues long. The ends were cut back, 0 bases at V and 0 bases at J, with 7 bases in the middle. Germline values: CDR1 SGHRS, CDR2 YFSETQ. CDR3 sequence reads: CASSLGMLSYNSPLHF. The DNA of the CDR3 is TGCGCCAGCAGCTTGGGGATGCTCTCCTATAATTCACCCCTCCACTTT.

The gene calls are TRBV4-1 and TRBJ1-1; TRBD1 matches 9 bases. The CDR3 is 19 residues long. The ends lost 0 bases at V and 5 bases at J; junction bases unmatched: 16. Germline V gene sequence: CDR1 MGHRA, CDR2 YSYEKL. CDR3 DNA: TGCGCCAGCAGCCAAGATCGCCGGACAGGGGCGAGCCAGGAGACTGAAGCTTTCTTT. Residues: CASSQDRRTGASQETEAFF.

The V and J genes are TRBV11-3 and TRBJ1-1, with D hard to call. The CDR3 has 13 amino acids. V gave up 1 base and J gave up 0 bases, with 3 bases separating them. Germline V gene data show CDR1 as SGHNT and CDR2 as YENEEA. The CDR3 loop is CASSLGMNTEAFF. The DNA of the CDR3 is TGTGCCAGCAGCTTAGGGATGAACACTGAAGCTTTCTTT.

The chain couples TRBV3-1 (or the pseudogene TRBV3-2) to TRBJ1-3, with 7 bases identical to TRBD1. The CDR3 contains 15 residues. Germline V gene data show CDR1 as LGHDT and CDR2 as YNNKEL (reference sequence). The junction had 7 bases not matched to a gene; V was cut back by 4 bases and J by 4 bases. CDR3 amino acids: CASSPQGMRGNTIYF. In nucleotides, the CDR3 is TGTGCCAGCAGCCCACAGGGGATGAGAGGAAACACCATATATTTT.

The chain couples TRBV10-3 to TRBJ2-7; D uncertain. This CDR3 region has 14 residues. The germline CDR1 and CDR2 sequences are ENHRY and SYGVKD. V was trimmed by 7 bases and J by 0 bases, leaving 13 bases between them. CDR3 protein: CAITATASSYEQYF. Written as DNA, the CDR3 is TGTGCCATCACAGCCACAGCGTCCTCCTACGAGCAGTACTTC.

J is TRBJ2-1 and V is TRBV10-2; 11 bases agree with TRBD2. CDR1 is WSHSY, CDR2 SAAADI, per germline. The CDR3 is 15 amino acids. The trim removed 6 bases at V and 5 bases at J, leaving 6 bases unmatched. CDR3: CASSGIAGGNNEQFF. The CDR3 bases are TGCGCCAGCAGCGGGATAGCGGGGGGGAACAATGAGCAGTTCTTC.

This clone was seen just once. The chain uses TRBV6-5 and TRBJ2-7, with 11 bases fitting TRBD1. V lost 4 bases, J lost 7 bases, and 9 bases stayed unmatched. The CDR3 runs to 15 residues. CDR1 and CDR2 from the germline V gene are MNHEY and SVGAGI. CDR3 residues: CASSSRTGGPQEQYF. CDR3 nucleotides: TGTGCCAGCAGTTCCCGGACAGGGGGCCCTCAAGAGCAGTACTTC.

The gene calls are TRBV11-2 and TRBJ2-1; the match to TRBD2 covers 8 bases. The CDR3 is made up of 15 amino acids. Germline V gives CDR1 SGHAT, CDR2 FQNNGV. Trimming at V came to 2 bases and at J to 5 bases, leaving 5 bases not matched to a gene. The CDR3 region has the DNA TGTGCCAGCAGCTTAAAATCGGGGGGGAACAATGAGCAGTTCTTC. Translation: CASSLKSGGNNEQFF.

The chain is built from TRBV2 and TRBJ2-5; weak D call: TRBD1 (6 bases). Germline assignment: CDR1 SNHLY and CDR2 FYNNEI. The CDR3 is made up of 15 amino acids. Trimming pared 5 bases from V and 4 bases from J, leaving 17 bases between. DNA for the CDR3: TGTGCCAGCAGTCTGGACAGCCGGAACGGAGAGACCCAGTACTTC. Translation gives CASSLDSRNGETQYF.

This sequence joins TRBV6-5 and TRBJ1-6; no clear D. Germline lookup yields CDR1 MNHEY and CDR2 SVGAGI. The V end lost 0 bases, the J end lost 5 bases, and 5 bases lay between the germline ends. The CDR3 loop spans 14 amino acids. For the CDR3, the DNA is TGTGCCAGCAGTTACTCGTCTGATAATTCACCCCTCCACTTT. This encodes CASSYSSDNSPLHF.

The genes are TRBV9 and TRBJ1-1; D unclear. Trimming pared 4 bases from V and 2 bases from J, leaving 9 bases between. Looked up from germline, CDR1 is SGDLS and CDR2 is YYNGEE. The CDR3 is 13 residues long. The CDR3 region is CASSLLRNTEAFF. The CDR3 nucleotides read TGTGCCAGCAGCCTCCTCAGAAACACTGAAGCTTTCTTT.

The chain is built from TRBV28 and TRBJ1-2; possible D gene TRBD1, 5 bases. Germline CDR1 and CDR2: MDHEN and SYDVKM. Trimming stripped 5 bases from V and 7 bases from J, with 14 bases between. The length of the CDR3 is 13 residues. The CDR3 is CASSAPGVGGYTF. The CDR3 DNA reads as TGTGCCAGCAGTGCCCCGGGGGTCGGTGGCTACACCTTC.

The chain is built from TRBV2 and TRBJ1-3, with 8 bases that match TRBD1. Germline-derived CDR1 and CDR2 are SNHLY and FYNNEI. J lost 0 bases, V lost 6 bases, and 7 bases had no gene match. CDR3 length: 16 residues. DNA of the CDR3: TGTGCCAGCAGGCCTTGGACAGGGTCCTCTGGAAACACCATATATTTT. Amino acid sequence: CASRPWTGSSGNTIYF.

CDR3: CASSRTTSEQYF. In nucleotides, the CDR3 is TGTGCCAGCAGTCGGACTACTTCCGAGCAGTATTTT. V and J are TRBV6-2 or TRBV6-3 and TRBJ2-3; perhaps TRBD2 as D (6 bases). Germline loops: CDR1 MNHEY, CDR2 SVGEGT. The CDR3 has 12 residues. The V and J ends lost 5 bases and 11 bases respectively, with 14 bases between them.

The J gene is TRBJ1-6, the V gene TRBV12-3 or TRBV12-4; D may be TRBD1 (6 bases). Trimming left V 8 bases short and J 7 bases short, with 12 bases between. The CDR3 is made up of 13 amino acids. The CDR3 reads CASQTGTNSPLHF. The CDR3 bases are TGTGCCAGCCAAACAGGGACAAATTCACCCCTCCACTTT.

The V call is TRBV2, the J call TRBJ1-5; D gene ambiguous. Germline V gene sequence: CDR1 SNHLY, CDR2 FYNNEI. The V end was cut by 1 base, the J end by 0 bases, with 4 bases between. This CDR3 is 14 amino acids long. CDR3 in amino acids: CASSEGNSNQPQHF. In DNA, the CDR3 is TGTGCCAGCAGTGAAGGGAATAGCAATCAGCCCCAGCATTTT.